This TCR beta chain was identified in a study of cytomegalovirus exposure and HLA in healthy donors. Study-wide findings and caveats: Researchers catalogued 164 TCR beta chains as cytomegalovirus-associated. Reportedly, cytomegalovirus status was diagnosed with high sensitivity and specificity. Through in vitro validation, a few CMV-associated chains were shown to be specific for CMV antigens.

The PCR made use of 60 Vbeta and 13 Jbeta primers. Sequenced by immunoSEQ multiplex PCR; TCRdb stores in-frame clones only, minus some. The listing contains approximately 100,000 clones. The CDR3 runs to 13 residues. Trimming removed 8 bases from V and 3 bases from J, with 13 bases in between. Looked up from germline, CDR1 is LNHNV and CDR2 is YYDKDF (reference sequence). A remark on this clone: The antigen is undetermined.

Sequencing was done on a sample of PBMCs. The rearrangement links TRBV15 to TRBJ1-1; D is possibly TRBD1 (5 bases). This clonotype was obtained from a man in his forties or fifties in good health and CMV-seronegative. In nucleotides, the CDR3 is TGTGCCACCCGGGCGGGGCTTCACACTGAAGCTTTCTTT. It encodes CATRAGLHTEAFF.